Presented here are 3 T cell receptor beta chains from one specimen sequenced in a study of blood T cell repertoires in COVID-19. Sequenced by immunoSEQ multiplex PCR; TCRdb stores in-frame clones only, minus some. This sample has around 250,000 clones; approximately 85% occur once, and the top ten carry approximately 2%. The sample was PBMCs or T cells enriched from blood (not recorded which). The receptors originated from a woman aged 45-65 years who had recovered from COVID-19.

This clone was observed a single time. V usage is TRBV25-1 and J usage is TRBJ2-7, with TRBD2 matching over 7 bases. The CDR3 contains 13 residues. CDR1 and CDR2 (germline): MGHDK, SYGVNS. The V segment lost 5 bases and the J segment 3 bases; nucleotides outside the gene matches: 4. CDR3 sequence reads: CASSTGGGYEQYF. DNA for the CDR3: TGTGCCAGCAGTACTGGGGGGGGCTACGAGCAGTACTTC.

This sequence joins TRBV2 and TRBJ2-1; weak D call: TRBD1 (5 bases). V was pared by 8 bases and J by 5 bases, with 13 bases between. CDR3 length: 13 amino acids. Germline CDR1 reads SNHLY; CDR2 reads FYNNEI. CDR3 sequence: CASGAVANNEQFF. The CDR3 DNA is TGTGCCAGCGGGGCAGTAGCAAACAATGAGCAGTTCTTC.

The V gene is TRBV4-2, the J gene TRBJ2-1, with 9 bases aligning to TRBD2. The CDR3 has 16 amino acids. V shed 0 bases and J 10 bases; nucleotides not matched to a gene: 10. The germline V gene has CDR1 LGHNA and CDR2 YNFKEQ. In DNA, the CDR3 is TGTGCCAGCAGCCAAGATGAAATAGCGGGAGCGGGAGAGCAGTTCTTC. Translating gives CASSQDEIAGAGEQFF.